Each of the 9 T cell receptor beta chains below was sequenced from the same sample in a study of T cells in Graves' hyperthyroidism and ophthalmopathy. From RNA transcripts, TCR beta CDR3 regions were amplified. The HTBI set primed first-round TCR CDR3 RT-PCR. One entry per CDR3 protein, called by TCRdb with MiXCR from the multiplex PCR reads. The sample contains under 350,000 distinct CDR3 sequences, 21% of which appear only once. Sequencing was done on a sample of blood. The receptor set was obtained from a woman in her 50s with Graves' hyperthyroidism.

This chain uses TRBV12-5 with TRBJ1-5; 7 bases agree with TRBD1. CDR3 size: 14 residues. The germline V gene encodes CDR1 LGHNT and CDR2 FRNRAP. The ends lost 5 bases at V and 8 bases at J; junction bases unmatched: 9. CDR3 DNA sequence: TGTGCTAGTGGTACCACGACAGGGATTGAGCCCCAGCATTTT. Amino acid sequence: CASGTTTGIEPQHF. The whole variable domain, remainder taken from reference TRBV12-5 and TRBJ1-5, is DARVTQTPRHKVTEMGQEVTMRCQPILGHNTVFWYRQTMMQGLELLAYFRNRAPLDDSGMPKDRFSAEMPDATLATLKIQPSEPRDSAVYFCASGTTTGIEPQHFGDGTRLSIL.

The chain recombines TRBV2 with TRBJ2-1; 8 positions match TRBD2. The V and J ends lost 7 bases and 2 bases, in that order; junction bases with no gene match: 1. The CDR3 totals 13 residues. The germline CDR1 and CDR2 sequences are SNHLY and FYNNEI. CDR3 sequence reads: CASTGGAYNEQFF. Written as DNA, the CDR3 is TGTGCCAGCACCGGGGGGGCCTACAATGAGCAGTTCTTC.

This clonotype has ten or more counts. Relative to the germline gene, one junction end is altered; a read error may explain this. The chain links TRBV11-3 to TRBJ2-5; perhaps TRBD1 as D (6 bases). The CDR3 runs to 17 residues. Looked up from germline, CDR1 is SGHNT and CDR2 is YENEEA. The CDR3 DNA reads TGTGCCAGCAGCTTAATATACCGGGACACCGACCAGGAGACCCAGTACTTC. This gives the protein CASSLIYRDTDQETQYF.

The sample holds many counts of this clonotype. The V and J genes are TRBV29-1 and TRBJ2-3, with 7 bases fitting TRBD2. CDR1 is SQVTM, CDR2 ANQGSEA, per germline. Losses at the gene ends were 4 bases for V and 2 bases for J; bases not matched to a gene: 3. This CDR3 contains 13 residues. CDR3 bases: TGCAGCGTTGGACTAGCTTTCACAGATACGCAGTATTTT. This encodes CSVGLAFTDTQYF.

This clonotype was seen many times. The V gene is TRBV28, the J gene TRBJ2-2; TRBD2 agrees at 7 bases. With V trimmed by 4 bases and J by 6 bases, 8 bases remained unmatched. Looked up from germline, CDR1 is MDHEN and CDR2 is SYDVKM. The CDR3 sequence is 15 residues long. Here the CDR3 DNA reads TGTGCCAGCAGTTACCGGACTAGTATGGCCGGGGAGCTGTTTTTT. It specifies CASSYRTSMAGELFF.

This clonotype was counted many times. The chain uses TRBV2 and TRBJ2-5; a possible D gene is TRBD2 (7 bases). Germline CDR1 is SNHLY and CDR2 is FYNNEI. This CDR3 spans 16 amino acids. V dropped 6 bases and J dropped 5 bases, with 22 bases sitting between them. Here the CDR3 reads CASSRGEQGRLETQYF. The CDR3 nucleotides are TGTGCCAGCAGCCGGGGGGAACAGGGACGGTTGGAGACCCAGTACTTC.

This clonotype came up many times. This rearrangement joins TRBV7-3 to TRBJ2-2; 15 bases line up with TRBD2. The V segment lost 4 bases and the J segment 3 bases; nucleotides outside the gene matches: 0. CDR1 and CDR2 from the germline V gene are SGHTA and FQGTGA. CDR3 length: 16 amino acids. The CDR3: CASSWTSGGDTGELFF. The DNA of the CDR3 is TGTGCCAGCAGCTGGACTAGCGGGGGGGACACCGGGGAGCTGTTTTTT. Complete variable domain (other parts from reference TRBV7-3 and TRBJ2-2): GAGVSQTPSNKVTEKGKYVELRCDPISGHTALYWYRQSLGQGPEFLIYFQGTGAADDSGLPNDRFFAVRPEGSVSTLKIQRTERGDSAVYLCASSWTSGGDTGELFFGEGSRLTVL.

This clonotype occurred many times. The genes are TRBV28 and TRBJ2-3; no reliable D call. The V end lost 6 bases, the J end lost 6 bases, and 7 bases lay between the germline ends. Germline V gene sequence: CDR1 MDHEN, CDR2 SYDVKM. The CDR3 has 11 amino acids. CDR3 bases: TGTGCCAGCAGCCGCTTGGATACGCAGTATTTT. Its translation: CASSRLDTQYF.

The count of this clonotype is one. This chain uses TRBV20-1 with TRBJ2-3; 9 bases agree with TRBD2. V was pared by 3 bases and J by 3 bases, with 10 bases of the junction left unmatched. Per germline, CDR1 DFQATT and CDR2 SNEGSKA (reference sequence). The CDR3 is 16 amino acids. CDR3 DNA sequence: TGCAGTGCTAGGCGGCTAGCGGGGTTGGGTACAGATACGCAGTATTTT. This translates into CSARRLAGLGTDTQYF.